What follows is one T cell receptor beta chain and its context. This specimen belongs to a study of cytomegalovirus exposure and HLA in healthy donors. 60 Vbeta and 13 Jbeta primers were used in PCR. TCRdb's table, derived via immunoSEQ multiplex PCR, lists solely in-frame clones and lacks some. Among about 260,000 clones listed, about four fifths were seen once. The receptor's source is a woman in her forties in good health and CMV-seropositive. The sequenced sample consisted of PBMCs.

The chain's CDR3 is CAGNRGPDSPLHF. CDR3 bases: TGTGCCGGAAACAGGGGTCCCGATTCACCCCTCCACTTT. The rearrangement joins TRBV30 to TRBJ1-6, with 7 positions matching TRBD1. J gave up 8 bases and V 8 bases, and 9 bases lay outside the gene matches. The V gene's germline CDR1 is GTSNPN and CDR2 SVGIG (reference sequence). The CDR3 is 13 amino acids.